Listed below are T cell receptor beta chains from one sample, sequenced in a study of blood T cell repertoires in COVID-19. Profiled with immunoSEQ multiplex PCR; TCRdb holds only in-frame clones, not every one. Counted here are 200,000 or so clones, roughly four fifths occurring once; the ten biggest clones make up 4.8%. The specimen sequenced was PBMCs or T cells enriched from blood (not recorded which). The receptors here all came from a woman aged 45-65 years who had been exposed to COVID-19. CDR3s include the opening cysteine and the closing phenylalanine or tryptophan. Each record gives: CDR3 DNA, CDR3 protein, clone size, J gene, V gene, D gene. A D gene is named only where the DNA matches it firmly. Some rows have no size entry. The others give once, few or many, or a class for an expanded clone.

CDR3nt: TGTGCCAGCAGTTACTATACAGGCCCCGGGGGAGCTTTCTTT; CDR3aa: CASSYYTGPGGAFF; abundance: NA; j_gene: TRBJ1-1; v_gene: TRBV6-5; d_gene: NA
CDR3nt: TGTGCCAGCAGTGCGCAGAACACTGAAGCTTTCTTT; CDR3aa: CASSAQNTEAFF; abundance: NA; j_gene: TRBJ1-1; v_gene: TRBV27; d_gene: NA
CDR3nt: TGCGCCAGCAAGTCGAACCTAGCGGGGCAAGAGACCCAGTACTTC; CDR3aa: CASKSNLAGQETQYF; abundance: NA; j_gene: TRBJ2-5; v_gene: TRBV5-1; d_gene: TRBD2
CDR3nt: TGTGCCAGCAGCGGTAGCGGGGGGGCCGGGGAGACCCAGTACTTC; CDR3aa: CASSGSGGAGETQYF; abundance: few; j_gene: TRBJ2-5; v_gene: TRBV9; d_gene: TRBD2
CDR3nt: TGTGCCAGCAGCTTAGCCCTCCCGGGACAGGGTTCCGAGCAGTACTTC; CDR3aa: CASSLALPGQGSEQYF; abundance: once; j_gene: TRBJ2-7; v_gene: TRBV7-7; d_gene: TRBD1
CDR3nt: TGTGCCAGCAGCTTAGGCGGGGGGGACCGTACGCAGTATTTT; CDR3aa: CASSLGGGDRTQYF; abundance: NA; j_gene: TRBJ2-3; v_gene: TRBV7-9; d_gene: TRBD2
CDR3nt: TGTGCCAGCAGCTTTCTTAGGGGGGATACGCAGTATTTT; CDR3aa: CASSFLRGDTQYF; abundance: NA; j_gene: TRBJ2-3; v_gene: TRBV7-2; d_gene: NA
CDR3nt: TGTGCCATCAGCCGGACAAGTAGCACAGATACGCAGTATTTT; CDR3aa: CAISRTSSTDTQYF; abundance: NA; j_gene: TRBJ2-3; v_gene: TRBV10-3; d_gene: NA
CDR3nt: TGTGCCAGCAGTAGCGGGGGAAAGCAGTACTTC; CDR3aa: CASSSGGKQYF; abundance: few; j_gene: TRBJ2-7; v_gene: TRBV27; d_gene: TRBD2
CDR3nt: TGTGCCAGCTCACCCGGGAGGGACACTGAAGCTTTCTTT; CDR3aa: CASSPGRDTEAFF; abundance: NA; j_gene: TRBJ1-1; v_gene: TRBV18; d_gene: NA
CDR3nt: TGTGCCAGCAGTTACGGACTCATGAACACTGAAGCTTTCTTT; CDR3aa: CASSYGLMNTEAFF; abundance: NA; j_gene: TRBJ1-1; v_gene: TRBV6-5; d_gene: NA
CDR3nt: TGTGCCAGCAGCCTCCCGCAGACAGATACGCAGTATTTT; CDR3aa: CASSLPQTDTQYF; abundance: once; j_gene: TRBJ2-3; v_gene: TRBV12-3/TRBV12-4; d_gene: NA
CDR3nt: TGTGCCAGCAGCCTCGACAGGGTCACTGAAGCTTTCTTT; CDR3aa: CASSLDRVTEAFF; abundance: NA; j_gene: TRBJ1-1; v_gene: TRBV3-1/TRBV3-2; d_gene: TRBD1
CDR3nt: TGTGCCAGCAGCCAGGCGGGGGTGACCCAAGAGACCCAGTACTTC; CDR3aa: CASSQAGVTQETQYF; abundance: NA; j_gene: TRBJ2-5; v_gene: TRBV3-1/TRBV3-2; d_gene: TRBD2
CDR3nt: TGTGCCTGGAGTGTAGGGGGAGGCACAGATACGCAGTATTTT; CDR3aa: CAWSVGGGTDTQYF; abundance: NA; j_gene: TRBJ2-3; v_gene: TRBV30; d_gene: NA
CDR3nt: TGTGCCAGTAGTAGGGGGACAGTATCGAGGGAGCAGTACTTC; CDR3aa: CASSRGTVSREQYF; abundance: NA; j_gene: TRBJ2-7; v_gene: TRBV19; d_gene: TRBD1
CDR3nt: TGTGCCAGCAGCCCCTGGACTAGCGGGGAGAGGGATACGCAGTATTTT; CDR3aa: CASSPWTSGERDTQYF; abundance: few; j_gene: TRBJ2-3; v_gene: TRBV3-1/TRBV3-2; d_gene: TRBD2
CDR3nt: TGTGCCAGCAGCCGGGGGGGAGACGAGGGCTACACCTTC; CDR3aa: CASSRGGDEGYTF; abundance: NA; j_gene: TRBJ1-2; v_gene: TRBV7-3; d_gene: NA
CDR3nt: TGCGCCAGCAGCTTTTCGGGGTGGGGCACTGAAGCTTTCTTT; CDR3aa: CASSFSGWGTEAFF; abundance: NA; j_gene: TRBJ1-1; v_gene: TRBV5-1; d_gene: NA
CDR3nt: TGTGCCAGCAGCTCGGGACAAGGGGTCACTGAAGCTTTCTTT; CDR3aa: CASSSGQGVTEAFF; abundance: NA; j_gene: TRBJ1-1; v_gene: TRBV5-8; d_gene: NA
CDR3nt: TGTGCCAGCAGCTTCGGGGGAGTGGGGCCCTCAGGTGAAGCTTTCTTT; CDR3aa: CASSFGGVGPSGEAFF; abundance: NA; j_gene: TRBJ1-1; v_gene: TRBV5-8; d_gene: NA
CDR3nt: TGCGCCAGCAGCACACAACCGGGACAGGGGGGTTATGGCTACACCTTC; CDR3aa: CASSTQPGQGGYGYTF; abundance: NA; j_gene: TRBJ1-2; v_gene: TRBV5-1; d_gene: TRBD1
CDR3nt: TGTGCCACCAGCAGAGATCGTCGGACAGGGATCGGGGAGCTGTTTTTT; CDR3aa: CATSRDRRTGIGELFF; abundance: NA; j_gene: TRBJ2-2; v_gene: TRBV15; d_gene: TRBD1
CDR3nt: TGTGCCAGCAGCTTAGCCAGGGGAGAGATTGAAGCTTTCTTT; CDR3aa: CASSLARGEIEAFF; abundance: NA; j_gene: TRBJ1-1; v_gene: TRBV7-2; d_gene: NA
CDR3nt: TGTGCCAGCAGCCCCCGTGATACGCAGTATTTT; CDR3aa: CASSPRDTQYF; abundance: NA; j_gene: TRBJ2-3; v_gene: TRBV12-3/TRBV12-4; d_gene: NA
CDR3nt: TGTGCCAGTAGTTCGCGAGACGGGACAGCTCATCAGCCCCAGCATTTT; CDR3aa: CASSSRDGTAHQPQHF; abundance: NA; j_gene: TRBJ1-5; v_gene: TRBV19; d_gene: TRBD1
CDR3nt: TGTGCCAGCTTCGTCAGCACCGGGGAGCTGTTTTTT; CDR3aa: CASFVSTGELFF; abundance: NA; j_gene: TRBJ2-2; v_gene: TRBV7-9; d_gene: NA
CDR3nt: TGTGCCGGGCCCTGGGAGGCTGAGACCCAGTACTTC; CDR3aa: CAGPWEAETQYF; abundance: NA; j_gene: TRBJ2-5; v_gene: TRBV6-4; d_gene: NA
CDR3nt: TGTGCCAGTAGTATAGTACCGGGGTTTAGCGACAATGAGCAGTTCTTC; CDR3aa: CASSIVPGFSDNEQFF; abundance: NA; j_gene: TRBJ2-1; v_gene: TRBV19; d_gene: NA
CDR3nt: TGTGCCAGCAGCTTGACTAGCGGGGCTTTCGACGAGCAGTACTTC; CDR3aa: CASSLTSGAFDEQYF; abundance: NA; j_gene: TRBJ2-7; v_gene: TRBV11-2; d_gene: TRBD2
CDR3nt: TGTGCCAGCAGCTTACGGGGGAGCACAGATACGCAGTATTTT; CDR3aa: CASSLRGSTDTQYF; abundance: NA; j_gene: TRBJ2-3; v_gene: TRBV7-3; d_gene: NA
CDR3nt: TGTGCCACCAGTGACCCCCTAGCGGGGAGCTCCTACAATGAGCAGTTCTTC; CDR3aa: CATSDPLAGSSYNEQFF; abundance: NA; j_gene: TRBJ2-1; v_gene: TRBV24-1; d_gene: TRBD2
CDR3nt: TGTGCCAGCAGCTTAGGAGGGACAGCGACCTACGAGCAGTACTTC; CDR3aa: CASSLGGTATYEQYF; abundance: NA; j_gene: TRBJ2-7; v_gene: TRBV7-9; d_gene: TRBD1
CDR3nt: TGTGCCAGCAGCGGTCCCGGGACAGGGATCGGGGAGACCCAGTACTTC; CDR3aa: CASSGPGTGIGETQYF; abundance: NA; j_gene: TRBJ2-5; v_gene: TRBV11-1; d_gene: TRBD1
CDR3nt: TGTGCTAGTGGTTTGGATCAGAACACTGAAGCTTTCTTT; CDR3aa: CASGLDQNTEAFF; abundance: NA; j_gene: TRBJ1-1; v_gene: TRBV12-5; d_gene: NA
CDR3nt: TGCGCCAGCAGCTCCTTGACAGGGGGTATTAACTATGGCTACACCTTC; CDR3aa: CASSSLTGGINYGYTF; abundance: NA; j_gene: TRBJ1-2; v_gene: TRBV5-1; d_gene: TRBD1
CDR3nt: TGTGCCAGCAGCTTAAGCGGCCGACCCCAGCATTTT; CDR3aa: CASSLSGRPQHF; abundance: NA; j_gene: TRBJ1-5; v_gene: TRBV7-9; d_gene: NA
CDR3nt: TGTGCCAGCAGTTCGGGACTAGCGGGGGCCCCAGATACGCAGTATTTT; CDR3aa: CASSSGLAGAPDTQYF; abundance: NA; j_gene: TRBJ2-3; v_gene: TRBV6-2/TRBV6-3; d_gene: TRBD2
CDR3nt: TGCGCCAGTTCCCGGGGTAGCCAAGAGACCCAGTACTTC; CDR3aa: CASSRGSQETQYF; abundance: NA; j_gene: TRBJ2-5; v_gene: TRBV10-1; d_gene: NA
CDR3nt: TGCGCCAGCAGCTTGGGCGGGGGGGCCAGCACCGGGGAGCTGTTTTTT; CDR3aa: CASSLGGGASTGELFF; abundance: few; j_gene: TRBJ2-2; v_gene: TRBV5-1; d_gene: TRBD2
CDR3nt: TGTGCCAGTAGTATTGCCAGGACAGGGGCAAGCAATCAGCCCCAGCATTTT; CDR3aa: CASSIARTGASNQPQHF; abundance: NA; j_gene: TRBJ1-5; v_gene: TRBV19; d_gene: TRBD1
CDR3nt: TGTGCCTGGAGCGGGGGACAGGGGGCCGGGGCCAACGTCCTGACTTTC; CDR3aa: CAWSGGQGAGANVLTF; abundance: NA; j_gene: TRBJ2-6; v_gene: TRBV30; d_gene: TRBD1
CDR3nt: TGTGCCAGTGGGCAGGACAGGCCCATACCTGAAGCTTTCTTT; CDR3aa: CASGQDRPIPEAFF; abundance: NA; j_gene: TRBJ1-1; v_gene: TRBV19; d_gene: TRBD1
CDR3nt: TGTGCCAGCAGCTCTAGCGGGGGGTCGTACAATGAGCAGTTCTTC; CDR3aa: CASSSSGGSYNEQFF; abundance: NA; j_gene: TRBJ2-1; v_gene: TRBV3-1/TRBV3-2; d_gene: TRBD2
CDR3nt: TGCGCCAGCACCCTGACAGGGACGACCGGTATTTCTGGAAACACCATATATTTT; CDR3aa: CASTLTGTTGISGNTIYF; abundance: once; j_gene: TRBJ1-3; v_gene: TRBV10-2; d_gene: TRBD1
CDR3nt: TGTGCCAGCAGTCCTGGACTACGCAAAGAGACCCAGTACTTC; CDR3aa: CASSPGLRKETQYF; abundance: NA; j_gene: TRBJ2-5; v_gene: TRBV5-5; d_gene: NA
CDR3nt: TGTGCCAGCAGCCGGCGGGGACCAACTAATGAAAAACTGTTTTTT; CDR3aa: CASSRRGPTNEKLFF; abundance: once; j_gene: TRBJ1-4; v_gene: TRBV3-1/TRBV3-2; d_gene: NA
CDR3nt: TGTGCCAGCAGCTTATACTCAGGTGTTTATAGCAATCAGCCCCAGCATTTT; CDR3aa: CASSLYSGVYSNQPQHF; abundance: NA; j_gene: TRBJ1-5; v_gene: TRBV7-2; d_gene: NA
CDR3nt: TGTGCCAGCAGCCAGGATGGGAGGGTTACAGATACGCAGTATTTT; CDR3aa: CASSQDGRVTDTQYF; abundance: NA; j_gene: TRBJ2-3; v_gene: TRBV7-2; d_gene: TRBD2
CDR3nt: TGTGCCAGCTCACCGGACATCTTCTCCTACGAGCAGTACTTC; CDR3aa: CASSPDIFSYEQYF; abundance: NA; j_gene: TRBJ2-7; v_gene: TRBV18; d_gene: NA
CDR3nt: TGCAGCGTCGGACAGGGGTCCAATCAGCCCCAGCATTTT; CDR3aa: CSVGQGSNQPQHF; abundance: NA; j_gene: TRBJ1-5; v_gene: TRBV29-1; d_gene: TRBD1
CDR3nt: TGTGCCAGCAGCCCGGACAGGGTGAAGCCATTCTTC; CDR3aa: CASSPDRVKPFF; abundance: NA; j_gene: TRBJ2-1; v_gene: TRBV12-3/TRBV12-4; d_gene: TRBD1
CDR3nt: TGTGCCAGCAGCTTTGGGTCCCAGGGTACCTACGAGCAGTACTTC; CDR3aa: CASSFGSQGTYEQYF; abundance: NA; j_gene: TRBJ2-7; v_gene: TRBV13; d_gene: NA